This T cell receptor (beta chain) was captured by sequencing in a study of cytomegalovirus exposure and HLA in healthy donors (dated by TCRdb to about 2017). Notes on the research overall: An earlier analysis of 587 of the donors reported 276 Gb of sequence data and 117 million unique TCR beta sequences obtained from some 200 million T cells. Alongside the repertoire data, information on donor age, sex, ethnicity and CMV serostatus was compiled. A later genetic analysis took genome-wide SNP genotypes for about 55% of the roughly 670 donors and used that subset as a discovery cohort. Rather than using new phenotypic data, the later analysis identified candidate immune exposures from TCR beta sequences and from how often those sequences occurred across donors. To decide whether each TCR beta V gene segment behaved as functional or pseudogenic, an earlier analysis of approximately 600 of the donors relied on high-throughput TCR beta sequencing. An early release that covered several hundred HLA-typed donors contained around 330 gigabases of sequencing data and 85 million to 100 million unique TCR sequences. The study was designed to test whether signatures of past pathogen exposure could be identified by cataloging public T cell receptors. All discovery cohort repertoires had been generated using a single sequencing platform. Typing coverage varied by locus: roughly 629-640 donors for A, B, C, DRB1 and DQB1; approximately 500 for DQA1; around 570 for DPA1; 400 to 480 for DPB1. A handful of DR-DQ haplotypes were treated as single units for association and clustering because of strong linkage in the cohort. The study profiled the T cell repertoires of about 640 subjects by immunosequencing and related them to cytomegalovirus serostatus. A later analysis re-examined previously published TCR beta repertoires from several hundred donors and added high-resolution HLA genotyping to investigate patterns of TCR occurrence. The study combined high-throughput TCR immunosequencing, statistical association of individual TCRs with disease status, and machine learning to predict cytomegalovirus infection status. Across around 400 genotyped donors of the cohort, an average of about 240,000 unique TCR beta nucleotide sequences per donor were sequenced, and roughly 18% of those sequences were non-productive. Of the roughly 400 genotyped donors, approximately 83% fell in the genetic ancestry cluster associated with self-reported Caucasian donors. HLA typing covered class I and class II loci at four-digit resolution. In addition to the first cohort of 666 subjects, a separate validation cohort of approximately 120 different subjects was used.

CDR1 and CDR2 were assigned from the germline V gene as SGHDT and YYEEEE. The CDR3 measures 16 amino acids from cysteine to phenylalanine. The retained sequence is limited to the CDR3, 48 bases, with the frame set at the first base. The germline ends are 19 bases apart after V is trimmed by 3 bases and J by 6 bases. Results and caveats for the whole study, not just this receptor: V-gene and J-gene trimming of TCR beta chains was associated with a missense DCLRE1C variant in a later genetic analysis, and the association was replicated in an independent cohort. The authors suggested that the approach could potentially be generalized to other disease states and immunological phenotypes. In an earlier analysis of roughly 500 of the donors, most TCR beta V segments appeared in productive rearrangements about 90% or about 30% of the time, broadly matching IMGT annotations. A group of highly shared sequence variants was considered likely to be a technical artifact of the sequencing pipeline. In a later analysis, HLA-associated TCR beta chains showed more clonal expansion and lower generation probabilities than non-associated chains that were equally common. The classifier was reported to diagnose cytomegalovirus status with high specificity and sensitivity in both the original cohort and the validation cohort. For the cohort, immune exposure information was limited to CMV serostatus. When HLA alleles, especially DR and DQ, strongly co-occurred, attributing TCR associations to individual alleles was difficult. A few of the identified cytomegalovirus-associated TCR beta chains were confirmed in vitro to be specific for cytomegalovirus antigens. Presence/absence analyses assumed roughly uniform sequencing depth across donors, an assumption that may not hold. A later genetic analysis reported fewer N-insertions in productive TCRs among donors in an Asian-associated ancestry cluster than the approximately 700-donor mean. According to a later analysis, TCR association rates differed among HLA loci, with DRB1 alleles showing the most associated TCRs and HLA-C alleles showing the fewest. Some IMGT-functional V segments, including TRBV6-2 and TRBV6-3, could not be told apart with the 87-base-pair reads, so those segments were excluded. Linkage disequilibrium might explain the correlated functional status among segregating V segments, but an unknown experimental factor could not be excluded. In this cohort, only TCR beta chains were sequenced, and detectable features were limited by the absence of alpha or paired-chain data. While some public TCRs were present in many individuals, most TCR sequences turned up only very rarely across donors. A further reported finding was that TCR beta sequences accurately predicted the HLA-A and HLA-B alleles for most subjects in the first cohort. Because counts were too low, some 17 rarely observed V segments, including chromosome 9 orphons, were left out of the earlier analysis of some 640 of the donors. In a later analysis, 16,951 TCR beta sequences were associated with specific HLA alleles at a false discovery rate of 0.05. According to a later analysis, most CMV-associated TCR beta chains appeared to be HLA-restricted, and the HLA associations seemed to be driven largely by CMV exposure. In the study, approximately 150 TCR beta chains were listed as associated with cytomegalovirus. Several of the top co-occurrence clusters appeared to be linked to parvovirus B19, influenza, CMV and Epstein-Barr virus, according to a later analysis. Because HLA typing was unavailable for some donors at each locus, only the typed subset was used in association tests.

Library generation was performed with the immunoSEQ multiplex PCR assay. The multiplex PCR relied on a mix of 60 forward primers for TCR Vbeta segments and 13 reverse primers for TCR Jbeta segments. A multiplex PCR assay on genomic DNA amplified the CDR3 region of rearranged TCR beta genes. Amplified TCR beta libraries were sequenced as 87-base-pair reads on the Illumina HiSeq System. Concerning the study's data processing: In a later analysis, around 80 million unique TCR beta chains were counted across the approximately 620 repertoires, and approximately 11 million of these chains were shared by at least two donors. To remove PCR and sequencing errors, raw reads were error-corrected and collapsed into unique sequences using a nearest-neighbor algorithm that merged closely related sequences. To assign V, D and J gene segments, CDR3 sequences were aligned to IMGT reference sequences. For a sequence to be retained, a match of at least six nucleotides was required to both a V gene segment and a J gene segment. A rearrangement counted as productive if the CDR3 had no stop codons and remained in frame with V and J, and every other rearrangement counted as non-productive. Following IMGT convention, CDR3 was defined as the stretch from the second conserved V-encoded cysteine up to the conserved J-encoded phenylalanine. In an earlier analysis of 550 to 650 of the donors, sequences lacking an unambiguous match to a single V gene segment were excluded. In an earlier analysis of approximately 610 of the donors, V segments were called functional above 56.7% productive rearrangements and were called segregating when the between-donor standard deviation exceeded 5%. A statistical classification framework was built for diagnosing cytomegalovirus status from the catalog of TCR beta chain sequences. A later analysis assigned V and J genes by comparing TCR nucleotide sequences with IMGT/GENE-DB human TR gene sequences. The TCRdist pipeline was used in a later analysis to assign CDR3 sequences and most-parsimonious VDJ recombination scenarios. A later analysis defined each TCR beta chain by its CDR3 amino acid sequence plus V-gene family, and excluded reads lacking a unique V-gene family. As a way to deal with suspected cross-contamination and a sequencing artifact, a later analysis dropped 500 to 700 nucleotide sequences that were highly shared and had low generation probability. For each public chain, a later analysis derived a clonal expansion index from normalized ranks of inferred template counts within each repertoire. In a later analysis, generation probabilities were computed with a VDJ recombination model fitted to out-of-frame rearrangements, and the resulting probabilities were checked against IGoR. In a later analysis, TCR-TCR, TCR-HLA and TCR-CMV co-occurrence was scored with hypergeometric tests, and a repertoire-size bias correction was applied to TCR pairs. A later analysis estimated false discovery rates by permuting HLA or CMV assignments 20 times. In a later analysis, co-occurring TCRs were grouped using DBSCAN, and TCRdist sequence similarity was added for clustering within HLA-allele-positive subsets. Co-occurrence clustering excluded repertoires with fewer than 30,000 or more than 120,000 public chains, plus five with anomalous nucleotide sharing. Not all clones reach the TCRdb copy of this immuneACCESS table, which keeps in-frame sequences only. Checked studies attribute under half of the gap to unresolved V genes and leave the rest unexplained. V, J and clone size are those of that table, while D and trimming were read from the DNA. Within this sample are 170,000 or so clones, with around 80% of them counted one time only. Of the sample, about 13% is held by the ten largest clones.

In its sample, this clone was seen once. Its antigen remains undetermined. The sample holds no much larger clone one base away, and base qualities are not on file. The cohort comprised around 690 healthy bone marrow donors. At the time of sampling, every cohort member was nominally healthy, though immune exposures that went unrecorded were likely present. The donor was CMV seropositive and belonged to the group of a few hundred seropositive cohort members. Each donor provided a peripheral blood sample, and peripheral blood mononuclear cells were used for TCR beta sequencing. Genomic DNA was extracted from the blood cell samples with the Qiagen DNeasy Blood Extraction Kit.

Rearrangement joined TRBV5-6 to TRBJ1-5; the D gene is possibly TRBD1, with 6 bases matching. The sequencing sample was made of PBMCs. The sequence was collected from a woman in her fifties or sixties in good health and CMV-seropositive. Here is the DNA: TGTGCCAGCAGCTCAGGCCTAGGGGGATCTGGTCAGCCCCAGCATTTT. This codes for CASSSGLGGSGQPQHF.